The clone carrying this TCR beta chain was seen a single time. The CDR3 has 15 amino acids. Germline values: CDR1 SGHVS, CDR2 FQNEAQ. Trimming stripped 5 bases from V and 6 bases from J, with 16 bases between. This sample is part of a study of OX40 agonist ivuxolimab in advanced cancers. Using immunoSEQ multiplex PCR, the repertoire was profiled, and TCRdb retains in-frame clones only, with some absent. The sample shows tens of thousands of clones, around nine tenths of them seen only once. This specimen consisted of CD4+ or CD8+ T cells sorted from blood, obtained in a trial of the OX40 agonist ivuxolimab. V usage is TRBV7-8 and J usage is TRBJ1-4; a weak D match, TRBD1 (6 bases). The receptor's source is an adult with an advanced solid tumor such as melanoma, head and neck, liver or kidney cancer. CDR3 nucleotides: TGTGCCAGCAGCCCCACAGGGAGGGGAGATGAAAAACTGTTTTTT. It translates to CASSPTGRGDEKLFF.